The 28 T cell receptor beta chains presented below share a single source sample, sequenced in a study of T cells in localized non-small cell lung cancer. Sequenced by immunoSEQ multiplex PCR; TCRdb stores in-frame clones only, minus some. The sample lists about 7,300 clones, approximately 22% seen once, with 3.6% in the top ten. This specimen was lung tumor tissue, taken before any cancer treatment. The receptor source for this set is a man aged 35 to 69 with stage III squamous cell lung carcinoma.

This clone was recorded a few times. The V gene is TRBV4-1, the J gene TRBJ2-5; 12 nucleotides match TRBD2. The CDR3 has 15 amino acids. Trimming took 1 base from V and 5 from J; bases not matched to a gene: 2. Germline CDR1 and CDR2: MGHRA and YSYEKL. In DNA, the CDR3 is TGCGCCAGCAGCCAAGGACTAGCGGGGGTGGAGACCCAGTACTTC. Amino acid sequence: CASSQGLAGVETQYF.

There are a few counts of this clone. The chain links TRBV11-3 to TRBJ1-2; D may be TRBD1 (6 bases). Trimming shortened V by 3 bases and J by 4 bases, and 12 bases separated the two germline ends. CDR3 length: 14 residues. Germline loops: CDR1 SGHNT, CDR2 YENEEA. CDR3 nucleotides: TGTGCCAGCAGCTTGACAGCAGGGGCCTATGGCTACACCTTC. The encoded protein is CASSLTAGAYGYTF.

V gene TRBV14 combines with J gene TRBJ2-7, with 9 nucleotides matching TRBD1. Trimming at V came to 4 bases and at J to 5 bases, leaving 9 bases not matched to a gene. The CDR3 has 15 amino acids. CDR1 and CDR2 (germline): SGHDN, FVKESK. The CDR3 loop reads CASSRRDRDFNEQYF. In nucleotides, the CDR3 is TGTGCCAGCAGCCGACGGGACAGGGATTTCAACGAGCAGTACTTC.

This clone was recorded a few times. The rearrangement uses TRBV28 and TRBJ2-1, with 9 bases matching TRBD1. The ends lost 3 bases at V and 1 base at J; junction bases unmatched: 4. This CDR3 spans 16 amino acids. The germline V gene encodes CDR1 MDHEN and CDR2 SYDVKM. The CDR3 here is CASSFSGTGSYNEQFF. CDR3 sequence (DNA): TGTGCCAGCAGTTTCTCCGGGACAGGGTCCTACAATGAGCAGTTCTTC.

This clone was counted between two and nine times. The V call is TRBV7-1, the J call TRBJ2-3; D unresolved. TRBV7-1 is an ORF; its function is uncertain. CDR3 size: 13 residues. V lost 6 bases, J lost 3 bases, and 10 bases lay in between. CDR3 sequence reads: CASSLDGTDTQYF. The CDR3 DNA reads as TGTGCCAGCAGTCTGGACGGTACAGATACGCAGTATTTT.

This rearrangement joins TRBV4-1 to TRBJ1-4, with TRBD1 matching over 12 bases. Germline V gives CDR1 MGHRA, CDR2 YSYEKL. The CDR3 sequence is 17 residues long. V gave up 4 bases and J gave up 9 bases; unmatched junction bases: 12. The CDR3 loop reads CASSPGQGAYHGKKLFF. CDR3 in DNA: TGCGCCAGCAGCCCGGGACAGGGGGCGTATCACGGTAAAAAACTGTTTTTT.

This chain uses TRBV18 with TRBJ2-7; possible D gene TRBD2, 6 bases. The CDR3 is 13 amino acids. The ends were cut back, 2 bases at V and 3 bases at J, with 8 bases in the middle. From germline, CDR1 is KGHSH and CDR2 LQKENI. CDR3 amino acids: CASSPGGNYEQYF. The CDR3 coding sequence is TGTGCCAGCTCACCAGGAGGGAACTACGAGCAGTACTTC.

The CDR3 region has the DNA TGTGCCAGCAGCGTAAACGAGGGCACCTACAATGAGCAGTTCTTC. Its translation is CASSVNEGTYNEQFF. The chain employs TRBV9 and TRBJ2-1; possibly TRBD2 for D (5 bases). The germline V gene has CDR1 SGDLS and CDR2 YYNGEE. CDR3 length equals 15 residues. Between the trimmed V and J ends, which lost 1 base and 2 bases, there was a span of 10 bases.

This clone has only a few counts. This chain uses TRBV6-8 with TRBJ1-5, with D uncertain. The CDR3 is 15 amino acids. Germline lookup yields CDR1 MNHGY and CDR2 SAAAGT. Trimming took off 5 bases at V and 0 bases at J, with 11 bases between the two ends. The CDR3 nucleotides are TGTGCCAGCAGTGATATGGGAAATAGCAATCAGCCCCAGCATTTT. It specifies CASSDMGNSNQPQHF.

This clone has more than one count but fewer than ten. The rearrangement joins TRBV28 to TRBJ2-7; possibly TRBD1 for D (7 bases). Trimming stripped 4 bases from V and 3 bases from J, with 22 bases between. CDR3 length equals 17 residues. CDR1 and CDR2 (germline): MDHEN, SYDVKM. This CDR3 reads CASSSPSRAGGGYEQYF. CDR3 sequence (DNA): TGTGCCAGCAGTTCCCCCTCGCGGGCAGGGGGAGGCTACGAGCAGTACTTC.

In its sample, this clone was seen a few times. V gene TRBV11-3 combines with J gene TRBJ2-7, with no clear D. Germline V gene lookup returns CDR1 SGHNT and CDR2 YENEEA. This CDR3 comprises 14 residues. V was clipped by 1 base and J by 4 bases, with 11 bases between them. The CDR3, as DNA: TGTGCCAGCAGCTTAGGGGTCACTAAATACGAGCAGTACTTC. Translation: CASSLGVTKYEQYF.

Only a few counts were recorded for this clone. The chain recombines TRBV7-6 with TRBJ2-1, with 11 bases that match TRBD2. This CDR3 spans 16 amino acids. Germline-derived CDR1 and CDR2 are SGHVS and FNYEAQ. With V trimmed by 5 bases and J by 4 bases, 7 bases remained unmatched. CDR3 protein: CASSHLGLAEYNEQFF. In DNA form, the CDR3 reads TGTGCCAGCAGCCACTTGGGACTAGCGGAATACAATGAGCAGTTCTTC.

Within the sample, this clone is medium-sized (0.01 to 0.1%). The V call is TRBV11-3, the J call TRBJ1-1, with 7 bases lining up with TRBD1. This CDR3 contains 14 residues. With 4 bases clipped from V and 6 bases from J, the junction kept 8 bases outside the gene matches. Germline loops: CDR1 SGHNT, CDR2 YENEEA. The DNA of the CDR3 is TGTGCCAGCAGCTCGAGACAGGGCCACGCTGAAGCTTTCTTT. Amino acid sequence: CASSSRQGHAEAFF.

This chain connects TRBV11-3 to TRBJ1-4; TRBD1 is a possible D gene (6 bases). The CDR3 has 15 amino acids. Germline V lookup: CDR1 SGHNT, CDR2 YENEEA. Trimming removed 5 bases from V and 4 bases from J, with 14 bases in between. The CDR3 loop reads CASSQTTGFNEKLFF. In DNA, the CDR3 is TGTGCCAGCAGCCAGACGACAGGTTTTAATGAAAAACTGTTTTTT.

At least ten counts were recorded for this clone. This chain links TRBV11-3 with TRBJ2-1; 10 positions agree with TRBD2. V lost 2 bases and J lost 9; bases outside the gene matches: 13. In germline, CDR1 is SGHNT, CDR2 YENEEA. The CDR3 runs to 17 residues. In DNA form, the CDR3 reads TGTGCCAGCAGCTTAATAAGGAGCGCTAGCGGGAGTGTTGAGCAGTTCTTC. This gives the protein CASSLIRSASGSVEQFF.

CDR3 residues: CASVWGQGGTGELFF. CDR3 DNA: TGCGCCTCTGTCTGGGGGCAGGGAGGAACCGGGGAGCTGTTTTTT. The chain employs TRBV5-1 and TRBJ2-2, with D possibly being TRBD1 or TRBD2 (6 bases each). Germline CDR1 and CDR2: SGHRS and YFSETQ. The CDR3 is 15 residues long. Trimming removed 10 bases from V and 5 bases from J, with 21 bases in between. Together with reference TRBV5-1 and TRBJ2-2, the CDR3 gives the full variable domain: KAGVTQTPRYLIKTRGQQVTLSCSPISGHRSVSWYQQTPGQGLQFLFEYFSETQRNKGNFPGRFSGRQFSNSRSEMNVSTLELGDSALYLCASVWGQGGTGELFFGEGSRLTVL.

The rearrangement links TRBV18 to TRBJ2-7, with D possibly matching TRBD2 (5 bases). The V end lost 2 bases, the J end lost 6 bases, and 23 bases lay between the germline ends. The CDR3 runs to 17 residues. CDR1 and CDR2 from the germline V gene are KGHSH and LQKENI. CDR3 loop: CASSPVYIGDPGSEQYF. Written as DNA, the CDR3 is TGTGCCAGCTCACCAGTATATATCGGCGATCCGGGGAGCGAGCAGTACTTC.

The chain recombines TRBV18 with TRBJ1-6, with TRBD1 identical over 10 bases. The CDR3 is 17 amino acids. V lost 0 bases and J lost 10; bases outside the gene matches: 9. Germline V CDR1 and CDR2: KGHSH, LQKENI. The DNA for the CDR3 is TGTGCCAGCTCACCACCGGGACAGGGGATCAATGGGTCACCCCTCCACTTT. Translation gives CASSPPGQGINGSPLHF.

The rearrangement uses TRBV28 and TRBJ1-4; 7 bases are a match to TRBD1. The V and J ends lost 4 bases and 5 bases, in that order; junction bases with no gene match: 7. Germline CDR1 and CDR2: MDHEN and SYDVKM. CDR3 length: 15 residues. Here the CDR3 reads CASSSPGQPNEKLFF. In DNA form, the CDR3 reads TGTGCCAGCAGTTCGCCGGGACAGCCGAATGAAAAACTGTTTTTT.

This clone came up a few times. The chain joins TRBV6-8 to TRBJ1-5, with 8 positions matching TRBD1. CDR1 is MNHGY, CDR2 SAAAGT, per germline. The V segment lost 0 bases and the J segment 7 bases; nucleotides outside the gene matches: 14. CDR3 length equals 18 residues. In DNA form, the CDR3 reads TGTGCCAGCAGTTACTCGAAAGGCTCAGGGGGCATTTGGCAGCCCCAGCATTTT. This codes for CASSYSKGSGGIWQPQHF.

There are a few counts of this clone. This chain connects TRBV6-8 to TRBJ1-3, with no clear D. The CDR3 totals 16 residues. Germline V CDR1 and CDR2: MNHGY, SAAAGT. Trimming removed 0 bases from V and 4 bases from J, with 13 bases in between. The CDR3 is CASSYSRVPSGNTIYF. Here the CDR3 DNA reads TGTGCCAGCAGTTACTCAAGGGTTCCCTCCGGAAACACCATATATTTT.

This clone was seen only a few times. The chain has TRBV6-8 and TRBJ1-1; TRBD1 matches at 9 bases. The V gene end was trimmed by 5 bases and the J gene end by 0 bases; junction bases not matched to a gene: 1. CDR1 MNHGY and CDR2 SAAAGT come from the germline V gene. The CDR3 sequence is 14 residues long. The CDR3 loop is CASSGQGMNTEAFF. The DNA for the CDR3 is TGTGCCAGCAGTGGACAGGGGATGAACACTGAAGCTTTCTTT.

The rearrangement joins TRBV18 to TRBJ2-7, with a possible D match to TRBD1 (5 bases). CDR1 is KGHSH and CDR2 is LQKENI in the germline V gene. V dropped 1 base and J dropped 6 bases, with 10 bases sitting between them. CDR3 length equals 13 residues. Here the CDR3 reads CASSPQQEGEQYF. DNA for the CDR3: TGTGCCAGCTCACCACAACAGGAAGGCGAGCAGTACTTC.

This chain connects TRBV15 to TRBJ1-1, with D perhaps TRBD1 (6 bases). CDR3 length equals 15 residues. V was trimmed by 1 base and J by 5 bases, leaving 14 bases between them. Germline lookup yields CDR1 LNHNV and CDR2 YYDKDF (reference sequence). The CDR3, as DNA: TGTGCCACCAGCAGAGCAACCTACAGGGATACTGAAGCTTTCTTT. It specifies CATSRATYRDTEAFF.

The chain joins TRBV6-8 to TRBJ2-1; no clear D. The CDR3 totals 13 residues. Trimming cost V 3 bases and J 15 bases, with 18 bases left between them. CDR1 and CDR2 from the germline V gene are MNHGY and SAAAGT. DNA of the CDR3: TGTGCCAGCAGTTATCTCCGGGCCGATCAAGGGTTCTTC. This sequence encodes CASSYLRADQGFF.

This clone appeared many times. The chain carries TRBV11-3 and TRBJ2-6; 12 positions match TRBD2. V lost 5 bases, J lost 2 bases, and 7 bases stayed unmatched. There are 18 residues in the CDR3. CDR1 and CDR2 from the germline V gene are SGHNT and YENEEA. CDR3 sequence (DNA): TGTGCCAGCAGCCCCCTAGCGGGAGGGTTAGCTGGGGCCAACGTCCTGACTTTC. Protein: CASSPLAGGLAGANVLTF.

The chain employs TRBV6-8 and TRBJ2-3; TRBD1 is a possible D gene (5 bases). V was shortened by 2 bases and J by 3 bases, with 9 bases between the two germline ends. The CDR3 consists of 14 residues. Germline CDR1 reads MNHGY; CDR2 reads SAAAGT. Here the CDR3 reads CASSYGQGTDTQYF. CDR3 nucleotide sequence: TGTGCCAGCAGTTACGGGCAGGGTACAGATACGCAGTATTTT.

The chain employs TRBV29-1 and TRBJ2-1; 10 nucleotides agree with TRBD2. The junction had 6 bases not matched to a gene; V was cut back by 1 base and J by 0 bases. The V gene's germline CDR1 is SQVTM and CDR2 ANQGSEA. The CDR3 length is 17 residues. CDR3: CSVEGEREGHSYNEQFF. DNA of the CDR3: TGCAGCGTTGAAGGGGAGCGGGAGGGCCACTCCTACAATGAGCAGTTCTTC.